The 7 T cell receptor beta chains reported below all come from one sample, sequenced in a study of T-cell reconstitution after alpha-beta-depleted transplantation in children. Molecular barcoding with unique molecular identifiers was used for the TCRbeta library. A single record per CDR3 protein comes from TCRdb applying MiXCR to the PCR reads. The repertoire has roughly 500,000 distinct CDR3 sequences, around 12% of them found once; the top ten carry roughly 5.4%. The sequences come from PBMCs from the stem cell graft donor, collected from the stem cell graft. These receptors were collected from a human donor who donated a stem cell graft to a child with combined immunodeficiency.

This clonotype came up a few times. The rearrangement joins TRBV20-1 to TRBJ1-1; D perhaps matches TRBD1 (5 bases). V was clipped by 0 bases and J by 5 bases, with 16 bases between them. The CDR3 is made up of 15 amino acids. Germline V CDR1 and CDR2: DFQATT, SNEGSKA (reference sequence). CDR3 DNA sequence: TGCAGTGCTAGAGAGGGTGTGCGGGGGATTACTGAAGCTTTCTTT. It codes for CSAREGVRGITEAFF.

The table lists this clonotype with many counts. An end of the junction does not agree with germline; a read error may underlie this. The V and J genes are TRBV9 and TRBJ2-1; 12 positions match TRBD1. The CDR3 is 18 amino acids. Germline V gives CDR1 SGDLS, CDR2 YYNGEE. The CDR3 DNA is TGTGCCAGTAGCGTAGTCGGGACAGGGGGCGAAGGGTACAATGAGCAGTTCTTC. Translated, it gives CASSVVGTGGEGYNEQFF.

This clonotype occurred a few times. The rearrangement links TRBV6-1 to TRBJ1-3; perhaps TRBD1 as D (5 bases). V was shortened by 11 bases and J by 4 bases, with 18 bases between the two germline ends. This CDR3 has 14 amino acids. CDR1 MNHNS and CDR2 SASEGT come from the germline V gene. In DNA form, the CDR3 reads TGTGCCTTGGGGCGCGGACCTCCCGGAAACACCATATATTTT. Its protein product is CALGRGPPGNTIYF.

This clonotype was counted between two and nine times. The J gene is TRBJ2-2, the V gene TRBV5-1, with 10 bases that match TRBD1. The CDR3 consists of 16 residues. Germline V gene data show CDR1 as SGHRS and CDR2 as YFSETQ. Germline trimming cut 2 bases from V and 1 base from J; bases unmatched to any gene: 2. Written as DNA, the CDR3 is TGCGCCAGCAGCTTTGGACAGGGGGGGAACACCGGGGAGCTGTTTTTT. Encoded protein: CASSFGQGGNTGELFF.

The rearrangement links TRBV4-3 to TRBJ2-1; D is possibly TRBD1 or TRBD2 (5 bases each). Germline V gives CDR1 LGHNA, CDR2 YSLEER. The CDR3 totals 16 residues. Trimming took off 4 bases at V and 10 bases at J, with 23 bases between the two ends. CDR3 nucleotide sequence: TGCGCCAGCAGCCCCAGGCCGGGACCTTCGGCCGGAGAGCAGTTCTTC. Protein: CASSPRPGPSAGEQFF.

This clonotype was recorded at least ten times. This chain links TRBV10-3 with TRBJ2-7, with D tentatively TRBD1 (6 bases). CDR1 and CDR2 from the germline V gene are ENHRY and SYGVKD. This CDR3 comprises 14 residues. The ends were cut back, 4 bases at V and 2 bases at J, with 12 bases in the middle. The DNA for the CDR3 is TGTGCCATCAGTGGTCAGGGGACCCCCTACGAGCAGTACTTC. Encoded protein: CAISGQGTPYEQYF.

This clonotype has ten or more counts. The chain uses TRBV28 and TRBJ2-7; D is perhaps TRBD2 (6 bases). Trimming cost V 7 bases and J 3 bases, with 19 bases left between them. Germline V gives CDR1 MDHEN, CDR2 SYDVKM. This CDR3 has 15 amino acids. Here the CDR3 reads CASKTPGTPNYEQYF. CDR3 bases: TGTGCCAGCAAGACCCCCGGGACTCCGAACTACGAGCAGTACTTC.